This T cell receptor beta chain was recorded in a study of T cell responses to AZD1222 COVID-19 vaccine. Study findings and constraints: Distributed over spike, vaccine-associated CD4 TCRs predominated at 160-218 and 743-854. Elevations in Spike-specific TCR breadth and depth followed administration of two AZD1222 doses. It should be noted that donors were predominantly white British and more often female, and clonal diversity was possibly underestimated. Baseline seropositivity occurred in only 5 to 7 AZD1222 recipients.

This clone showed up just once. The target antigen is unknown. Sequenced by immunoSEQ multiplex PCR; TCRdb stores in-frame clones only, minus some. Found here are about 21,000 clones, around 82% of them singletons; the top ten hold approximately 45%. The CDR3 has 15 amino acids. Deletions cut 6 bases from V and 1 base from J, with 15 bases between. Germline values: CDR1 MNHEY, CDR2 SMNVEV (reference sequence). The sequences come from peripheral blood, collected on day 0 of AZD1222 vaccination. The receptor was isolated from an adult in good health. The V gene is TRBV27, the J gene TRBJ2-5; D gene unclear. CDR3 coding DNA: TGTGCCAGCAGCCCAACGGTAACCCTCCAAGAGACCCAGTACTTC. Residues: CASSPTVTLQETQYF.